This is a list of T cell receptor beta chains from one sample in a study of T cell responses to AZD1222 COVID-19 vaccine. Clones were sequenced by immunoSEQ multiplex PCR, and TCRdb holds only the in-frame ones, with some missing. In the table there are about 140,000 clones, roughly 90% of which are singletons. The sample consisted of peripheral blood, taken on day 0 of AZD1222 vaccination. The receptors originated from an adult in good health. Each CDR3 is given with its conserved first and last residue. D genes are given only for firm matches. The listing skips clone size in some rows; elsewhere it reads once, few, many or a size class.

v_call: TRBV4-2; d_call: TRBD1; j_call: TRBJ2-7; clone_size: -; cdr3_aa: CASSQAPGQGAYEQYF; cdr3_nt: TGTGCCAGCAGCCAGGCGCCGGGACAGGGGGCCTACGAGCAGTACTTC
v_call: TRBV28; d_call: -; j_call: TRBJ1-6; clone_size: -; cdr3_aa: CASSWRLLYNSPLHF; cdr3_nt: TGTGCCAGCAGCTGGAGGTTACTCTATAATTCACCCCTCCACTTT
v_call: TRBV19; d_call: -; j_call: TRBJ1-6; clone_size: -; cdr3_aa: CANSGTPFFTLHF; cdr3_nt: TGTGCCAACTCCGGGACTCCTTTTTTCACCCTCCACTTT
v_call: TRBV18; d_call: -; j_call: TRBJ1-1; clone_size: -; cdr3_aa: CASSPREFTEAFF; cdr3_nt: TGTGCCAGCTCACCGAGGGAGTTTACTGAAGCTTTCTTT
v_call: TRBV18; d_call: TRBD1; j_call: TRBJ1-2; clone_size: -; cdr3_aa: CASSYDRDRGVYTF; cdr3_nt: TGTGCCAGCTCATACGATCGGGACAGGGGAGTCTACACCTTC
v_call: TRBV7-9; d_call: -; j_call: TRBJ2-5; clone_size: -; cdr3_aa: CASSPVGGETQYF; cdr3_nt: TGTGCCAGCAGCCCTGTGGGCGGGGAGACCCAGTACTTC
v_call: TRBV5-1; d_call: -; j_call: TRBJ1-4; clone_size: -; cdr3_aa: CASSWAGRGEKLFF; cdr3_nt: TGCGCCAGCAGCTGGGCGGGTAGGGGTGAAAAACTGTTTTTT
v_call: TRBV6-5; d_call: -; j_call: TRBJ1-4; clone_size: -; cdr3_aa: CASNDQSNEKLFF; cdr3_nt: TGTGCCAGCAACGACCAGAGCAATGAAAAACTGTTTTTT
v_call: TRBV28; d_call: -; j_call: TRBJ2-2; clone_size: -; cdr3_aa: CASSLGAGTGELFF; cdr3_nt: TGTGCCAGCAGTTTAGGAGCCGGCACCGGGGAGCTGTTTTTT
v_call: TRBV9; d_call: TRBD1; j_call: TRBJ1-5; clone_size: -; cdr3_aa: CASSVGTGGLQPQHF; cdr3_nt: TGTGCCAGCAGCGTAGGGACAGGGGGCCTTCAGCCCCAGCATTTT
v_call: TRBV5-1; d_call: TRBD1; j_call: TRBJ2-2; clone_size: -; cdr3_aa: CASSSRQGGTGELFF; cdr3_nt: TGCGCCAGCAGCTCCCGACAGGGGGGCACCGGGGAGCTGTTTTTT
v_call: TRBV5-1; d_call: -; j_call: TRBJ2-7; clone_size: -; cdr3_aa: CASSFPRGSVSSYEQYF; cdr3_nt: TGCGCCAGCAGCTTTCCCCGTGGGTCAGTTAGCTCCTACGAGCAGTACTTC
v_call: TRBV27; d_call: TRBD1; j_call: TRBJ1-2; clone_size: -; cdr3_aa: CASSPRDRDGYTF; cdr3_nt: TGTGCCAGCAGTCCACGGGACAGGGACGGCTACACCTTC
v_call: TRBV4-1; d_call: TRBD2; j_call: TRBJ2-3; clone_size: -; cdr3_aa: CASSQGPSGSSDTQYF; cdr3_nt: TGCGCCAGCAGCCAAGGTCCCAGCGGGAGTTCAGATACGCAGTATTTT
v_call: TRBV4-2; d_call: -; j_call: TRBJ2-1; clone_size: -; cdr3_aa: CASSTGGTAYNEQFF; cdr3_nt: TGTGCCAGCAGCACCGGCGGGACAGCCTACAATGAGCAGTTCTTC
v_call: TRBV2; d_call: -; j_call: TRBJ1-5; clone_size: -; cdr3_aa: CASSESRTSYSNQPQHF; cdr3_nt: TGTGCCAGCAGTGAAAGTAGGACAAGTTATAGCAATCAGCCCCAGCATTTT
v_call: TRBV2; d_call: -; j_call: TRBJ1-6; clone_size: few; cdr3_aa: CASSEIRRGRFRDSPLHF; cdr3_nt: TGTGCCAGCAGTGAGATTCGCCGGGGCCGCTTTCGAGATTCACCCCTCCACTTT
v_call: TRBV5-6; d_call: -; j_call: TRBJ2-7; clone_size: -; cdr3_aa: CASSAPYEQYF; cdr3_nt: TGTGCCAGCAGTGCCCCCTACGAGCAGTACTTC
v_call: TRBV7-8; d_call: -; j_call: TRBJ2-7; clone_size: -; cdr3_aa: CASTLEAPPAPYEQYF; cdr3_nt: TGTGCCAGCACCCTTGAGGCACCCCCCGCCCCCTACGAGCAGTACTTC
v_call: TRBV18; d_call: TRBD2; j_call: TRBJ2-3; clone_size: -; cdr3_aa: CASSPLSRTSGRQGDTQYF; cdr3_nt: TGTGCCAGCTCACCATTATCACGGACTAGCGGGAGGCAAGGAGATACGCAGTATTTT
v_call: TRBV6-2/TRBV6-3; d_call: TRBD2; j_call: TRBJ2-3; clone_size: -; cdr3_aa: CASSTLAGNTDTQYF; cdr3_nt: TGTGCCAGCAGCACACTAGCGGGGAACACAGATACGCAGTATTTT
v_call: TRBV28; d_call: -; j_call: TRBJ1-5; clone_size: -; cdr3_aa: CASGVEGYSNQPQHF; cdr3_nt: TGTGCCAGCGGGGTCGAGGGGTATAGCAATCAGCCCCAGCATTTT
v_call: TRBV19; d_call: TRBD2; j_call: TRBJ2-1; clone_size: once; cdr3_aa: CASSPGVLAGARGEQFF; cdr3_nt: TGTGCCAGTAGTCCTGGGGTACTAGCGGGAGCCCGGGGGGAGCAGTTCTTC
v_call: TRBV4-3; d_call: TRBD1; j_call: TRBJ1-6; clone_size: -; cdr3_aa: CASSLWDRRNSPLHF; cdr3_nt: TGCGCCAGCAGCCTCTGGGACAGGAGGAATTCACCCCTCCACTTT
v_call: TRBV4-3; d_call: TRBD2; j_call: TRBJ2-5; clone_size: medium-sized; cdr3_aa: CASSRAGRYQETQYF; cdr3_nt: TGCGCCAGCAGCCGGGCCGGGAGGTACCAAGAGACCCAGTACTTC
v_call: TRBV7-9; d_call: -; j_call: TRBJ1-1; clone_size: -; cdr3_aa: CASSSPSGGNTEAFF; cdr3_nt: TGTGCCAGCAGCTCCCCTAGCGGGGGGAACACTGAAGCTTTCTTT
v_call: TRBV19; d_call: -; j_call: TRBJ2-6; clone_size: -; cdr3_aa: CASSITPSGANVLTF; cdr3_nt: TGTGCCAGTAGTATTACACCCTCTGGGGCCAACGTCCTGACTTTC
v_call: TRBV7-8; d_call: -; j_call: TRBJ2-7; clone_size: -; cdr3_aa: CASSLVGLGGEQYF; cdr3_nt: TGTGCCAGCAGCTTAGTTGGCCTGGGGGGCGAGCAGTACTTC
v_call: TRBV20-1; d_call: -; j_call: TRBJ2-5; clone_size: -; cdr3_aa: CSAIGGLRLHF; cdr3_nt: TGCAGTGCCATTGGGGGTCTAAGGTTGCACTTC
v_call: TRBV5-1; d_call: TRBD2; j_call: TRBJ2-1; clone_size: -; cdr3_aa: CASSASGKLHNEQFF; cdr3_nt: TGCGCCAGCAGCGCTAGCGGGAAGCTGCACAATGAGCAGTTCTTC
v_call: TRBV11-3; d_call: -; j_call: TRBJ1-3; clone_size: -; cdr3_aa: CASSPPGTEFSGNTIYF; cdr3_nt: TGTGCCAGCAGTCCTCCGGGGACGGAGTTTTCTGGAAACACCATATATTTT
v_call: TRBV19; d_call: TRBD1; j_call: TRBJ1-3; clone_size: -; cdr3_aa: CASSGDSSGNTIYF; cdr3_nt: TGTGCCAGTAGTGGGGACAGCTCTGGAAACACCATATATTTT
v_call: TRBV29-1; d_call: -; j_call: TRBJ1-1; clone_size: -; cdr3_aa: CSVQVGAVEAFF; cdr3_nt: TGCAGCGTTCAGGTAGGGGCGGTTGAAGCTTTCTTT
v_call: TRBV18; d_call: -; j_call: TRBJ1-1; clone_size: -; cdr3_aa: CASSPDQNTEAFF; cdr3_nt: TGTGCCAGCTCACCAGATCAGAACACTGAAGCTTTCTTT
v_call: TRBV9; d_call: TRBD2; j_call: TRBJ2-1; clone_size: -; cdr3_aa: CASTPLNRLAGGPPYNEQFF; cdr3_nt: TGTGCCAGCACCCCGCTGAATAGACTAGCGGGGGGACCGCCCTACAATGAGCAGTTCTTC
v_call: TRBV24-1; d_call: -; j_call: TRBJ1-5; clone_size: -; cdr3_aa: CATSKAGSNQPQHF; cdr3_nt: TGTGCCACCAGTAAGGCGGGGAGCAATCAGCCCCAGCATTTT